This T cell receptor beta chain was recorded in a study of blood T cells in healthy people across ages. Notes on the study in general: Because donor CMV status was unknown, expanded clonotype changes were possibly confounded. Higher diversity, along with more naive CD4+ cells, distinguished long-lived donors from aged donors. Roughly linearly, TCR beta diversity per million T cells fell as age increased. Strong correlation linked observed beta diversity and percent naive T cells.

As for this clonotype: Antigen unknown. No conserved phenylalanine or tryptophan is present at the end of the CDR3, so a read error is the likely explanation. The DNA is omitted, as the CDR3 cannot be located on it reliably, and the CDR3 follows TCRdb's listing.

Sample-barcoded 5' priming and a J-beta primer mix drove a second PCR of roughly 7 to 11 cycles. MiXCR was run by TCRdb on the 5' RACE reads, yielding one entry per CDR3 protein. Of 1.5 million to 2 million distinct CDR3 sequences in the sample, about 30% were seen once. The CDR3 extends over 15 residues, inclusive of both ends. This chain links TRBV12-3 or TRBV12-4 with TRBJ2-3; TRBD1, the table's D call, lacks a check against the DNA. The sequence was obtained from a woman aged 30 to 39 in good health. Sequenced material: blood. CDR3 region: CASKDRGRRADAEYS.